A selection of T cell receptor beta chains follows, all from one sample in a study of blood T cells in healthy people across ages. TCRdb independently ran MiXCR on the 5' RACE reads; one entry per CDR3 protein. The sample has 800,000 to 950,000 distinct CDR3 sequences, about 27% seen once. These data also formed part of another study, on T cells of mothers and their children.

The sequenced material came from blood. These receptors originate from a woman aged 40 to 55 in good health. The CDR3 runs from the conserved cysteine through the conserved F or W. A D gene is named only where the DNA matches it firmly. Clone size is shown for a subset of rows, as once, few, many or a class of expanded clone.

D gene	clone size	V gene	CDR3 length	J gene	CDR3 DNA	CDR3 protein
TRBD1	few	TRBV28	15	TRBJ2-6	TGTGCCAGCAGACCTACAGGGGCTGGGGCCAACGTCCTGACTTTC	CASRPTGAGANVLTF
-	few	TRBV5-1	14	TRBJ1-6	TGCGCCAGCAGCTTAGGAGGGCTAAATTCACCCCTCCACTTT	CASSLGGLNSPLHF
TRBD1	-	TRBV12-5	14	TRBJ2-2	TGTGCTAGTGGGGGGACAGGGGTGACCGGGGAGCTGTTTTTT	CASGGTGVTGELFF
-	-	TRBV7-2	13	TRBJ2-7	TGTGCCAGCAGCTCCGAGGCTTCCTACGAGCGGTACTTC	CASSSEASYERYF
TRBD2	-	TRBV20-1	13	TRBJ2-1	TGCAGTGCCCCGGGACTAGCGTACAATGAGCAGTTCTTC	CSAPGLAYNEQFF
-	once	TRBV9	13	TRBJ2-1	TGTGCCAGCTCGTCCAGCTCCCACAATGAGCAGTTCTTC	CASSSSSHNEQFF
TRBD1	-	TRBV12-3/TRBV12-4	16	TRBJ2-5	TGTGCCAGCAGTTCGTGGTCGACAGGGTCGGCAGAGACCCAGTACTTC	CASSSWSTGSAETQYF
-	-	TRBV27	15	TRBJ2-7	TGTGCCGGCAGTTTGGCAGCTACAATGACCTACGAGCAGTACTTC	CAGSLAATMTYEQYF
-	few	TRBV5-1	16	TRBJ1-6	TGCGCCAGCAGCTTGGAGGTCAGGGGATCAAGATCGCCCCTCCACTTT	CASSLEVRGSRSPLHF
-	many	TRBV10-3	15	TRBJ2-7	TGTGCCATCAGTGAGTCGAACGGACATGGATACGAGCAGTACTTC	CAISESNGHGYEQYF
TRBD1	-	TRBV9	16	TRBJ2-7	TGTGCCAGCAGCCCAGGAAGGGACAGGGCATTGGACGAGCAGTACTTC	CASSPGRDRALDEQYF
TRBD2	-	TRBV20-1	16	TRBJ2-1	TGCAGTGCTAGAGTCCGACTAGCGGGAGAGAACAATGAGCAGTTCTTC	CSARVRLAGENNEQFF
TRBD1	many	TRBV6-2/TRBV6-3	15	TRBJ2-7	TGTGCCAGCAGTAAAACGGGACAGGGTTTTGACGAGCAGTACTTC	CASSKTGQGFDEQYF
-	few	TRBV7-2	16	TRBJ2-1	TGTGCCAGCAGCTCGTCAGGGGTAGTGGAGTACAATGAGCAGTTCTTC	CASSSSGVVEYNEQFF
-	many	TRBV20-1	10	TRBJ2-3	TGCAGTGCTCCAAGCGGAACGCAGTATTTT	CSAPSGTQYF
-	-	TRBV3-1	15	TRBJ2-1	TGTGCCAGCAGGAGGGACGGGAGCTCCTACAATGAGCAGTTCTTC	CASRRDGSSYNEQFF
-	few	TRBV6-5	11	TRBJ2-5	TGTGCCAGCGTTAGGGGAGGGACCCAGTACTTC	CASVRGGTQYF
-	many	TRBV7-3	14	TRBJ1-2	TGTGCCAGCAGCCCCCCCGGTCCGCGTGGCGGCTACACCTTC	CASSPPGPRGGYTF
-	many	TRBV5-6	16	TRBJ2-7	TGTGCCAGCAGCTCACCTTACACGGGGAGCTCCTACGAGCAGTACTTC	CASSSPYTGSSYEQYF
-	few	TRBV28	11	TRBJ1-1	TGTGCCAGCAGTTTGTACCCTGAAGCTTTCTTT	CASSLYPEAFF